The rows below give T cell receptor beta chains drawn from one sample of a study of shared clonotypes between healthy human individuals. Sequenced by immunoSEQ multiplex PCR; TCRdb stores in-frame clones only, minus some. The profile shows about 1,800,000 clones, less than 95% of them singletons. Sequencing was carried out using naive CD8+ T cells sorted from blood. The source is a man aged 18 to 35 in good health. The CDR3 runs from the conserved cysteine through the conserved F or W. D genes are given only for firm matches. Size is omitted from some rows. Given values are once, few, many or a class for expanded clones.

v_call,clone_size,j_call,d_call,cdr3_aa,cdr3_nt
TRBV6-4,NA,TRBJ2-1,TRBD2,CASSDLASGNVGPYNEQFF,TGTGCCAGCAGTGACTTGGCTAGCGGGAATGTCGGCCCCTACAATGAGCAGTTCTTC
TRBV6-1,NA,TRBJ2-7,NA,CASSEPLGGQYEQYF,TGTGCCAGCAGTGAACCTCTTGGCGGACAGTACGAGCAGTACTTC
TRBV11-2,NA,TRBJ2-7,NA,CASSLGTTYEQYF,TGTGCCAGCAGCTTAGGTACCACCTACGAGCAGTACTTC
TRBV5-6,NA,TRBJ2-3,TRBD2,CASSSGLAGVWDTQYF,TGTGCCAGCAGCTCCGGACTAGCGGGTGTATGGGATACGCAGTATTTT
TRBV2,NA,TRBJ2-7,NA,CASHETSSYEQYF,TGTGCCAGCCACGAGACTAGTTCCTACGAGCAGTACTTC
TRBV5-1,NA,TRBJ2-2,NA,CASREGRNTGELFF,TGCGCCAGCAGGGAGGGGCGCAACACCGGGGAGCTGTTTTTT
TRBV4-1,NA,TRBJ1-2,NA,CASSQRSGTYGYTF,TGCGCCAGCAGCCAGCGATCAGGGACATATGGCTACACCTTC
TRBV13,NA,TRBJ2-7,NA,CASSLEGQVYEQYF,TGTGCCAGCAGCTTAGAGGGACAAGTCTACGAGCAGTACTTC
TRBV30,NA,TRBJ1-1,NA,CAWIWGTGITEAFF,TGTGCCTGGATATGGGGAACGGGTATCACTGAAGCTTTCTTT
TRBV13,NA,TRBJ2-2,TRBD2,CASSLDGRFTGELFF,TGTGCCAGCAGCTTAGACGGGAGGTTCACCGGGGAGCTGTTTTTT
TRBV4-3,NA,TRBJ1-6,TRBD1,CASSLDRAWFNSPLHF,TGCGCCAGCAGCCTGGACAGGGCTTGGTTTAATTCACCCCTCCACTTT
TRBV5-4,once,TRBJ2-5,NA,CASSHPGSQGLEGETQYF,TGTGCCAGCAGCCACCCCGGGAGTCAGGGGCTCGAGGGAGAGACCCAGTACTTC
TRBV7-9,NA,TRBJ1-4,TRBD1,CASSSRTGSLEKLFF,TGTGCCAGCAGTTCCCGGACAGGTTCGTTGGAAAAACTGTTTTTT
TRBV28,once,TRBJ1-5,NA,CASSSVGGGDQPQHF,TGTGCCAGCAGTTCCGTAGGAGGGGGTGATCAGCCCCAGCATTTT
TRBV10-3,NA,TRBJ2-5,TRBD1,CAISESMAGGFQETQYF,TGTGCCATCAGTGAGTCAATGGCAGGGGGTTTCCAAGAGACCCAGTACTTC
TRBV29-1,NA,TRBJ2-7,NA,CSALGYEQYF,TGCAGCGCCCTCGGCTACGAGCAGTACTTC
TRBV5-6,NA,TRBJ2-7,NA,CASSLGHGSEQYF,TGTGCCAGCAGCTTGGGACACGGCTCCGAGCAGTACTTC
TRBV28,NA,TRBJ1-1,NA,CASTDRNTEAFF,TGTGCCAGCACTGACCGGAACACTGAAGCTTTCTTT
TRBV7-6,NA,TRBJ2-5,TRBD1,CASSSRQGSNQETQYF,TGTGCCAGCAGCTCCCGACAGGGATCGAACCAAGAGACCCAGTACTTC
TRBV7-6,NA,TRBJ2-2,TRBD2,CASSLWTSGTGELFF,TGTGCCAGCAGCCTATGGACTAGCGGGACCGGGGAGCTGTTTTTT
TRBV28,NA,TRBJ2-2,TRBD1,CASSNRGSGELFF,TGTGCCAGCAGCAACAGGGGATCTGGGGAGCTGTTTTTT
TRBV10-2,NA,TRBJ1-1,NA,CASREMDGGIEAFF,TGCGCCAGCAGAGAGATGGACGGGGGAATTGAAGCTTTCTTT
TRBV11-2,NA,TRBJ1-5,NA,CASRAVLRLVGNQPQHF,TGTGCCAGCAGGGCCGTACTGAGACTTGTTGGTAATCAGCCCCAGCATTTT
TRBV6-5,NA,TRBJ1-2,TRBD1,CASSSTGSGYTF,TGTGCCAGCAGTTCGACAGGGAGTGGCTACACCTTC
TRBV11-2,NA,TRBJ2-1,NA,CASSLDSYNEQFF,TGTGCCAGCAGCTTAGACAGTTACAATGAGCAGTTCTTC
TRBV7-9,NA,TRBJ1-1,NA,CASSFTGTEAFF,TGTGCCAGCAGCTTTACAGGCACTGAAGCTTTCTTT
TRBV6-5,NA,TRBJ1-1,NA,CASMSGSFDTEAFF,TGTGCCAGCATGTCAGGGAGTTTCGACACTGAAGCTTTCTTT
TRBV5-4,once,TRBJ2-7,NA,CASSLAQGEEQYF,TGTGCCAGCAGCTTGGCCCAGGGTGAAGAGCAGTACTTC
TRBV7-9,NA,TRBJ2-7,TRBD2,CASRPRLAGETEQYF,TGTGCCAGCAGACCTAGACTAGCGGGGGAGACCGAGCAGTACTTC
TRBV9,NA,TRBJ1-2,NA,CASSGAWGGSPAGYTF,TGTGCCAGCAGCGGGGCATGGGGGGGCTCCCCGGCTGGCTACACCTTC
TRBV2,NA,TRBJ2-1,TRBD1,CASSGWTGGYNEQFF,TGTGCCAGCAGTGGATGGACAGGGGGTTACAATGAGCAGTTCTTC
TRBV5-5,NA,TRBJ2-7,TRBD2,CASSLWRREGSHEQYF,TGTGCCAGCAGCCTTTGGCGGCGGGAGGGATCCCACGAGCAGTACTTC
TRBV19,NA,TRBJ2-7,TRBD1,CATEDRATYEQYF,TGTGCCACAGAGGACAGGGCTACCTACGAGCAGTACTTC
TRBV10-2,NA,TRBJ2-6,TRBD1,CASSGTGKLSGANVLTF,TGCGCCAGCAGCGGGACAGGGAAATTATCTGGGGCCAACGTCCTGACTTTC
TRBV30,once,TRBJ1-1,NA,CAWSGGTRSNTEAFF,TGTGCCTGGAGTGGGGGAACTCGGTCGAACACTGAAGCTTTCTTT
TRBV12-5,once,TRBJ2-7,TRBD2,CASGPTGGVYEQYF,TGTGCTAGTGGTCCCACGGGGGGGGTCTACGAGCAGTACTTC
TRBV29-1,NA,TRBJ1-2,NA,CSAPDRIYGYTF,TGCAGCGCTCCCGACAGAATCTATGGCTACACCTTC
TRBV10-2,NA,TRBJ2-7,TRBD2,CASRGLAGVKYEQYF,TGCGCCAGCAGGGGACTAGCGGGAGTTAAGTACGAGCAGTACTTC
TRBV29-1,NA,TRBJ2-1,NA,CSVGDTYNEQFF,TGCAGCGTTGGTGACACATACAATGAGCAGTTCTTC
TRBV27,NA,TRBJ2-5,TRBD2,CASSPGGVRGAETQYF,TGTGCCAGCAGTCCCGGGGGTGTGCGGGGGGCGGAGACCCAGTACTTC
TRBV28,NA,TRBJ2-7,NA,CASSITGEEQYF,TGTGCCAGCAGTATTACGGGGGAAGAGCAGTACTTC
TRBV5-1,NA,TRBJ2-7,TRBD2,CASTGTNYEQYF,TGCGCCAGCACCGGGACTAACTACGAGCAGTACTTC
TRBV19,NA,TRBJ2-3,NA,CASSRGGFDTQYF,TGTGCCAGTAGTAGAGGCGGGTTTGATACGCAGTATTTT
TRBV7-9,NA,TRBJ2-7,NA,CASSPRASYEQYF,TGTGCCAGCAGCCCCAGGGCCTCCTACGAGCAGTACTTC
TRBV29-1,NA,TRBJ2-7,NA,CSGYRSGEQYF,TGCAGCGGATACAGGTCGGGAGAGCAGTACTTC
TRBV19,NA,TRBJ2-3,NA,CASGTDTQYF,TGTGCCAGTGGCACAGATACGCAGTATTTT
TRBV7-9,NA,TRBJ2-5,NA,CASSVNTLRETQYF,TGTGCCAGCAGCGTTAATACCCTCCGGGAGACCCAGTACTTC
TRBV30,NA,TRBJ1-4,NA,CAWSVSGEKLFF,TGTGCCTGGAGTGTAAGTGGGGAAAAACTGTTTTTT
TRBV4-3,once,TRBJ2-1,NA,CASSQGGRLSSYNEQFF,TGCGCCAGCAGCCAAGGAGGACGGCTCAGCTCCTACAATGAGCAGTTCTTC
TRBV9,NA,TRBJ2-7,TRBD2,CASSASGLAGEQYF,TGTGCCAGCAGCGCCTCCGGACTAGCCGGGGAGCAGTACTTC
TRBV9,NA,TRBJ2-3,TRBD1,CASSVEGDRGFTDTQYF,TGTGCCAGCAGCGTAGAGGGGGACAGAGGTTTCACAGATACGCAGTATTTT
TRBV6-5,NA,TRBJ2-1,TRBD2,CASSFLAGGSDEQFF,TGTGCCAGCAGCTTTCTAGCGGGAGGGTCCGATGAGCAGTTCTTC